Listed below are T cell receptor beta chains from one sample, sequenced in a study of T cell repertoires in cytomegalovirus infection. TCRdb processed the reads anew with MiXCR; each CDR3 protein has one entry. Found here are 80,000 or so distinct CDR3 sequences, 20% to 30% of them singletons; the top ten hold 50%. These receptors lack a known antigen. The starting material was CD8+ T cells from cultured PBMCs, obtained from culture after CMV antigen stimulation. Receptors were obtained from a human donor in good health (CMV status not recorded). Some clones in this sample may be carry-over from other donors' samples. Both conserved end residues are part of each CDR3. Fields, in order: CDR3 DNA, CDR3 protein, clone size, J gene, D gene, V gene. D genes are given only for firm matches. Some rows have no size entry. The others give once, few or many, or a class for an expanded clone.

CDR3nt: TGTGCCAGCAGTTTAGGGGAGAAAGATTCACCCCTCCACTTT
CDR3aa: CASSLGEKDSPLHF
abundance: few
j_gene: TRBJ1-6
d_gene: -
v_gene: TRBV6-6

CDR3nt: TGTGCCAGCAGCCCTGGACAGGGCCAAGAGACCCAGTACTTC
CDR3aa: CASSPGQGQETQYF
abundance: many
j_gene: TRBJ2-5
d_gene: TRBD1
v_gene: TRBV7-3

CDR3nt: TGTGCCAGCAGTTTATTGCCAGGGAGTGACGAGCAGTTCTTC
CDR3aa: CASSLLPGSDEQFF
abundance: -
j_gene: TRBJ2-1
d_gene: -
v_gene: TRBV27

CDR3nt: TGTGCCAGCAGTTTAAGACAGGGAGAAGCTTTCTTT
CDR3aa: CASSLRQGEAFF
abundance: -
j_gene: TRBJ1-1
d_gene: TRBD1
v_gene: TRBV12-3/TRBV12-4

CDR3nt: TGTGCCATCAGCCAACCCGGAGGGGATGGGTTCGGCGGGAGCCTCCGAGAGACCCAGTACTTC
CDR3aa: CAISQPGGDGFGGSLRETQYF
abundance: few
j_gene: TRBJ2-5
d_gene: TRBD2
v_gene: TRBV10-3

CDR3nt: TGTGCCGGCAGTTACCAGCAACGCGGGAAGAAAGATACGCAGTATTTT
CDR3aa: CAGSYQQRGKKDTQYF
abundance: -
j_gene: TRBJ2-3
d_gene: -
v_gene: TRBV6-2/TRBV6-3

CDR3nt: TGTGCCAGCAGCTCTATACCCGACCCCTCCTACGAGCAGTACTTC
CDR3aa: CASSSIPDPSYEQYF
abundance: few
j_gene: TRBJ2-7
d_gene: -
v_gene: TRBV5-5

CDR3nt: TGTGCCAGCAGTTCCGCTTCCGGGGCGCACCAGTTCTTC
CDR3aa: CASSSASGAHQFF
abundance: -
j_gene: TRBJ2-1
d_gene: -
v_gene: TRBV27

CDR3nt: TGTGCCAGCAGCCCTGCTCGAAGCAATCAGCCCCAGCATTTT
CDR3aa: CASSPARSNQPQHF
abundance: few
j_gene: TRBJ1-5
d_gene: -
v_gene: TRBV28

CDR3nt: TGTGCCAGCAGCCCGGATTCGGGGGTAAGGTACGAGCAGTACTTC
CDR3aa: CASSPDSGVRYEQYF
abundance: -
j_gene: TRBJ2-7
d_gene: -
v_gene: TRBV9

CDR3nt: TGTGCCAGCACCCCGGACCGATTCAACTATGGCTACACCTTC
CDR3aa: CASTPDRFNYGYTF
abundance: -
j_gene: TRBJ1-2
d_gene: -
v_gene: TRBV27

CDR3nt: TGCAGTGCTAGAGAGGGGCTATATCGGCAGTACTTC
CDR3aa: CSAREGLYRQYF
abundance: few
j_gene: TRBJ2-7
d_gene: -
v_gene: TRBV20-1

CDR3nt: TGTGCCAGCAGCTTCCAAAGCTACACTGAAGCTTTCTTT
CDR3aa: CASSFQSYTEAFF
abundance: many
j_gene: TRBJ1-1
d_gene: -
v_gene: TRBV7-6

CDR3nt: TGTGCCAGCAGCTTAGGTACCTGGGACGGTTCACCCCTCCACTTT
CDR3aa: CASSLGTWDGSPLHF
abundance: few
j_gene: TRBJ1-6
d_gene: -
v_gene: TRBV7-6

CDR3nt: TGTGCCAGCAGCCCCACTGGTGGGAGTTCGGCCAAAAACATTCAGTACTTC
CDR3aa: CASSPTGGSSAKNIQYF
abundance: -
j_gene: TRBJ2-4
d_gene: -
v_gene: TRBV9

CDR3nt: TGTGCTAGTGGCATGCCGGGACAGGCTGAGAACACTGAAGCTTTCTTT
CDR3aa: CASGMPGQAENTEAFF
abundance: many
j_gene: TRBJ1-1
d_gene: TRBD1
v_gene: TRBV12-5

CDR3nt: TGCAGCGTTGACGGGGGTGTGGTCACTGAAGCTTTCTTT
CDR3aa: CSVDGGVVTEAFF
abundance: -
j_gene: TRBJ1-1
d_gene: -
v_gene: TRBV29-1